This TCR beta chain was identified in a study of cytotoxic CD8 clonotypes in ibrutinib-treated CLL. In the study overall: Across the patients, 10 to 11 were relapsed/refractory, around 16 treatment-naive and about 17 IGHV unmutated. Study findings and constraints: Whereas clonality rose at ibrutinib response, it declined toward baseline at progression.

Frozen PBMC stocks contributed roughly 2 micrograms of genomic DNA to the TCR beta libraries. V lost 4 bases and J lost 4; bases outside the gene matches: 10. CDR3 size: 17 residues. CDR1 MNHNS and CDR2 SASEGT come from the germline V gene. With sequencing, the targeted depth ranged from 1 in 200,000 to 1 in 1 million T cells. Sequencing used immunoSEQ multiplex PCR; TCRdb keeps in-frame clones, though not all of them. The sample lists around 70,000 clones; less than 95% were seen once. About this clone itself: Antigen: not known.

The sample here was PBMCs, taken after 12 months of ibrutinib treatment. This sequence originates from a human donor with chronic lymphocytic leukemia. V is TRBV6-1 and J is TRBJ2-7; 13 positions match TRBD2. The CDR3 here is CASSARTSGSGGYEQYF. Written as DNA, the CDR3 is TGTGCCAGCAGTGCACGGACTAGCGGGAGTGGTGGATACGAGCAGTACTTC.